This T cell receptor (beta chain) was identified in a study of blood T cell repertoires in COVID-19. Profiled with immunoSEQ multiplex PCR; TCRdb holds only in-frame clones, not every one. The sample shows 270,000 or so clones, about 89% of them seen only once. Sequencing was done on a sample of peripheral blood. This sequence was found in a man aged 40-55 years with active or convalescent COVID-19.

The CDR3 protein is CASSMDRGGEQPQHF. For the CDR3, the DNA is TGTGCCAGCAGCATGGACAGGGGAGGGGAACAGCCCCAGCATTTT. The chain has TRBV7-2 and TRBJ1-5; the match to TRBD1 covers 9 bases. Germline V lookup: CDR1 SGHTA, CDR2 FQGNSA. The V segment lost 5 bases and the J segment 7 bases; nucleotides outside the gene matches: 9. This CDR3 has 15 residues.